The clone carrying this TCR beta chain was seen ten or more times. Its target is unknown. This specimen belongs to a study of glioma-infiltrating T cells. The iRepertoire nested amplicon-rescue multiplex PCR amplified TCR alpha and beta CDR3s from RNA. Tissue mRNA or PBMC total RNA, about 90-400 ng, went into one-step reverse transcription and amplification. TCRdb recomputed calls from the multiplex PCR reads with MiXCR, one row per CDR3 protein. The sample records approximately 110,000 distinct CDR3 sequences, around 23% being singletons. The study's findings and limits: Non-neoplastic patients had below-expected tissue-blood divergence, while all gliomas exceeded expectation. Only very few CDR3 sequences appeared in both tissue and blood.

Germline assignment: CDR1 SGHTA and CDR2 FQGNSA. The V and J ends lost 4 bases and 8 bases respectively, with 10 bases between them. This CDR3 is 12 amino acids long. This receptor was obtained from a human donor with low-grade glioma or glioblastoma, undergoing nonglioma brain surgery, or in good health (not recorded which). Sequenced material: glioma tissue, nonneoplastic brain tissue, or PBMCs (not recorded which). This sequence joins TRBV7-2 and TRBJ2-3; D uncertain. The CDR3 here is CASSSRPLTQYF. The CDR3 nucleotides are TGTGCCAGCAGCTCCCGCCCCCTTACGCAGTATTTT.